The rows below give T cell receptor beta chains drawn from one sample of a study of blood T cell repertoires in COVID-19. The method was immunoSEQ multiplex PCR; TCRdb's version includes in-frame clones alone and lacks a portion of them. This table has 55,000 to 70,000 clones, 88% appearing once. The sample consisted of peripheral blood. The receptors originated from a woman aged 55-69 years with COVID-19, enrolled during active disease. Each CDR3 is given with its conserved first and last residue. The D gene is left open where the match is weak.

v_call	j_call	d_call	cdr3_aa	cdr3_nt
TRBV5-1	TRBJ2-3	TRBD1	CASSFRGPTDTQYF	TGCGCCAGCAGCTTCAGGGGGCCCACAGATACGCAGTATTTT
TRBV12-3/TRBV12-4	TRBJ2-7	TRBD1	CASTRDRFHEQYF	TGTGCCAGCACCAGGGACAGGTTCCACGAGCAGTACTTC
TRBV7-9	TRBJ2-5	-	CASSRDVETQYF	TGTGCCAGCAGCCGAGATGTAGAGACCCAGTACTTC
TRBV7-2	TRBJ1-2	TRBD1	CASSLRDRGGYTF	TGTGCCAGCAGCTTACGGGACAGGGGTGGCTACACCTTC
TRBV10-3	TRBJ1-2	-	CATGQPLLYGYTF	TGTGCCACAGGACAGCCTTTGCTCTATGGCTACACCTTC
TRBV27	TRBJ2-5	TRBD2	CASSLLSSGRETQYF	TGTGCCAGCAGTTTATTATCTAGCGGGAGGGAGACCCAGTACTTC
TRBV10-1	TRBJ1-6	-	CASSEWRSTGSPLHF	TGCGCCAGCAGTGAGTGGAGGTCAACGGGCTCACCCCTCCACTTT
TRBV28	TRBJ2-3	-	CASSVNSPSTDTQYF	TGTGCCAGCAGTGTCAATAGCCCTAGCACAGATACGCAGTATTTT
TRBV7-9	TRBJ1-1	TRBD1	CASSSPGQGNLGKAFF	TGTGCCAGCAGCTCCCCGGGACAGGGTAATTTGGGTAAAGCTTTCTTT
TRBV6-1	TRBJ2-7	-	CASSDGGTFYEQYF	TGTGCCAGCAGTGACGGGGGAACCTTCTACGAGCAGTACTTC
TRBV7-9	TRBJ2-1	TRBD2	CASSSSRNLAGDYNEQFF	TGTGCCAGCAGCTCCAGCCGCAATCTAGCGGGAGACTACAATGAGCAGTTCTTC
TRBV6-2/TRBV6-3	TRBJ2-1	TRBD1	CASSYSRDRALEQFF	TGTGCCAGCAGTTACTCAAGGGACAGGGCCCTTGAGCAGTTCTTC